These 28 T cell receptor beta chains were all obtained from the same sample, sequenced in a study of human T cells and chemical hapten exposure. The time point here: pre-sensitization, week 0. Described treatment: therapeutic diphenylcyclopropenone sensitization with weekly scalp DPC. TCRdb used MiXCR to reprocess the RACE reads, holding one entry per CDR3 protein. The sample includes roughly 100,000 distinct CDR3 sequences, 9% to 15% seen only once; the top ten take around 1.5%. The starting material was whole blood, obtained in connection with sensitization to the hapten diphenylcyclopropenone (DPC). These receptors were collected from a woman in her fifties or sixties with alopecia areata. Some clones in this sample may be carry-over from other donors' samples.

This clonotype turned up a few times. V and J are TRBV9 and TRBJ1-1, with D possibly being TRBD1 (6 bases). The CDR3 contains 13 residues. The V end was cut by 3 bases, the J end by 7 bases, with 13 bases between. Germline values: CDR1 SGDLS, CDR2 YYNGEE. The CDR3 DNA follows: TGTGCCAGCAGCGCCGGACAGAAACTTGAAGCTTTCTTT. This translates into CASSAGQKLEAFF.

The chain couples TRBV12-3 or TRBV12-4 to TRBJ1-1; D gene uncertain. V shed 8 bases and J shed 3 bases, with 13 bases lying between them. CDR3 size: 13 residues. The CDR3 sequence is CASGRVLDTEAFF. The DNA for the CDR3 is TGTGCCAGCGGTAGGGTGCTGGACACTGAAGCTTTCTTT.

In this sample, this clonotype turned up a few times. Here the CDR3 DNA reads TGTGCCAGCAGGGGCAGGTTGGGGAGCGGATACCCTCGGGAGCAGTACTTC. Protein: CASRGRLGSGYPREQYF. The rearrangement links TRBV27 to TRBJ2-7; a possible D gene is TRBD2 (5 bases). This CDR3 comprises 17 residues. The germline gives CDR1 MNHEY, CDR2 SMNVEV (reference sequence). V was trimmed by 6 bases and J by 7 bases, leaving 28 bases between them.

The sample holds a few counts of this clonotype. The chain links TRBV19 to TRBJ2-1, with TRBD1 matching 10 bases. V was pared by 5 bases and J by 6 bases, with 7 bases of the junction left unmatched. The CDR3 spans 15 residues. From germline, CDR1 is LNHDA and CDR2 SQIVND (reference sequence). For the CDR3, the DNA is TGTGCCAGTAGTCCCCGGACAGGGGGTGGCAATGAGCAGTTCTTC. Protein: CASSPRTGGGNEQFF.

Only a few counts were recorded for this clonotype. The chain combines TRBV28 with TRBJ1-1; unclear D gene. The CDR3 consists of 11 residues. CDR1 and CDR2 from the germline V gene are MDHEN and SYDVKM. V lost 10 bases, J lost 1 base, and 7 bases lay in between. This chain's CDR3 is CATTKNTEAFF. The DNA of the CDR3 is TGTGCCACCACAAAGAACACTGAAGCTTTCTTT.

This clonotype occurred once. V and J are TRBV6-4 and TRBJ1-3; D is undetermined. Trimming removed 2 bases at V and 0 bases at J, with 5 bases between. Germline loops: CDR1 MRHNA, CDR2 SNTAGT. This CDR3 region has 14 residues. The CDR3 nucleotides read TGTGCCAGCAGTGACAGGCCCTCTGGAAACACCATATATTTT. Protein product: CASSDRPSGNTIYF.

The genes are TRBV20-1 and TRBJ2-3; D call uncertain. V gave up 0 bases and J gave up 2 bases, with 12 bases separating them. Germline CDR1 DFQATT, CDR2 SNEGSKA (reference sequence). This CDR3 has 15 residues. The CDR3 sequence: CSARDLGSSTDTQYF. The CDR3 coding sequence is TGCAGTGCTAGAGATTTGGGCAGTTCCACAGATACGCAGTATTTT.

The sample holds a few counts of this clonotype. The chain has TRBV11-2 and TRBJ2-7, with D possibly being TRBD1 or TRBD2 (5 bases each). Germline CDR1 and CDR2: SGHAT and FQNNGV. This CDR3 has 15 residues. V dropped 3 bases and J dropped 5 bases, with 17 bases sitting between them. The CDR3 DNA follows: TGTGCCAGCAGCTTGAGCCGGGACCTCCTCCACGAGCAGTACTTC. Translation: CASSLSRDLLHEQYF.

This clonotype has at least ten counts. This sequence joins TRBV6-2 or TRBV6-3 and TRBJ2-4; D remains unclear. CDR1 and CDR2 from the germline V gene are MNHEY and SVGEGT. The CDR3 loop spans 14 amino acids. The V end lost 8 bases, the J end lost 0 bases, and 11 bases lay between the germline ends. The CDR3 protein is CASGQPLAKNIQYF. The CDR3 DNA reads as TGTGCCAGCGGGCAGCCGCTAGCCAAAAACATTCAGTACTTC.

V is TRBV20-1 and J is TRBJ2-7; no firm D call. Germline V gene sequence: CDR1 DFQATT, CDR2 SNEGSKA (reference sequence). V was trimmed by 0 bases and J by 6 bases, leaving 15 bases between them. This CDR3 contains 14 residues. The CDR3 DNA follows: TGCAGTGCTAGAGATGGCCAGAGAATGGTCGAGCAGTACTTC. This sequence encodes CSARDGQRMVEQYF.

In its sample, this clonotype was seen a few times. The chain recombines TRBV19 with TRBJ2-1; tentative D call: TRBD1 (6 bases). V was pared by 7 bases and J by 2 bases, with 15 bases between. The CDR3 consists of 15 residues. CDR1 LNHDA and CDR2 SQIVND come from the germline V gene (reference sequence). For the CDR3, the DNA is TGTGCCAGTACCATTGGGGACAATACCTACAATGAGCAGTTCTTC. This encodes CASTIGDNTYNEQFF.

This clonotype was seen a handful of times. The V and J genes are TRBV5-6 and TRBJ1-1, with 8 positions matching TRBD1. CDR1 is SGHDT and CDR2 is YYEEEE in the germline V gene. The CDR3 extends over 14 amino acids. The J segment lost 6 bases and the V segment lost 3 bases, leaving 7 bases of the junction unmatched. This CDR3 reads CASSSGQGFSEAFF. CDR3 nucleotides: TGTGCCAGCAGCTCTGGACAGGGATTCTCTGAAGCTTTCTTT.

This chain joins TRBV20-1 and TRBJ2-1; 11 bases are a match to TRBD2. V lost 2 bases and J lost 4; bases outside the gene matches: 10. The germline V gene has CDR1 DFQATT and CDR2 SNEGSKA (reference sequence). The CDR3 length is 17 residues. This chain's CDR3 is CSARSVRIAGGYNEQFF. In nucleotides, the CDR3 is TGCAGTGCTAGAAGCGTTCGGATAGCGGGAGGGTACAATGAGCAGTTCTTC.

The V call is TRBV28, the J call TRBJ1-2, with 8 bases lining up with TRBD1. CDR1 and CDR2 (germline): MDHEN, SYDVKM. J lost 4 bases, V lost 0 bases, and 10 bases had no gene match. The CDR3 covers 17 residues. The CDR3 DNA is TGTGCCAGCAGTTTATGGACAGGGGCAGGGTTAGGCTATGGCTACACCTTC. Protein product: CASSLWTGAGLGYGYTF.

The J gene is TRBJ2-7, the V gene TRBV7-6; 7 bases align to TRBD1. J gave up 5 bases and V 1 base, and 17 bases lay outside the gene matches. The CDR3 covers 18 residues. The germline gives CDR1 SGHVS, CDR2 FNYEAQ. In nucleotides, the CDR3 is TGTGCCAGCAGCTTAGGAGTAGTAGGACAGGACATCCTACACGAGCAGTACTTC. Amino acids: CASSLGVVGQDILHEQYF.

This clonotype was counted only a few times. The chain couples TRBV7-9 to TRBJ1-4; 12 bases match TRBD1. Germline V gene lookup returns CDR1 SEHNR and CDR2 FQNEAQ (reference sequence). After removal of 5 bases from V and 8 bases from J, the junction contained 3 bases not matched to a gene. CDR3 length: 14 amino acids. The CDR3 region is CASSGTGGREKLFF. The CDR3 DNA follows: TGTGCCAGCAGCGGGACAGGGGGCAGGGAAAAACTGTTTTTT.

This clonotype was detected ten times or more. The chain joins TRBV12-3 or TRBV12-4 to TRBJ1-6, with 7 bases aligning to TRBD1. The ends lost 6 bases at V and 6 bases at J; junction bases unmatched: 8. The CDR3 sequence is 15 residues long. The CDR3 here is CASRPQTGTNSPLHF. CDR3 sequence (DNA): TGTGCCAGCAGGCCCCAGACAGGGACTAATTCACCCCTCCACTTT.

This clonotype was counted between two and nine times. The chain uses TRBV5-1 and TRBJ1-1; D not certain. CDR3 size: 14 residues. Trimming removed 0 bases from V and 1 base from J, with 7 bases in between. CDR1 is SGHRS, CDR2 YFSETQ, per germline. CDR3 bases: TGCGCCAGCAGCTTGGAAATTGGGAACACTGAAGCTTTCTTT. Translating it yields CASSLEIGNTEAFF.

This clonotype appeared a few times. The chain combines TRBV28 with TRBJ1-4; maybe TRBD1 (5 bases). The CDR3 length is 10 residues. Trimming cost V 7 bases and J 8 bases, with 5 bases left between them. Per the germline V gene, CDR1 is MDHEN and CDR2 is SYDVKM. The CDR3 DNA reads TGTGCCAGCAAGGGGGAAAAACTGTTTTTT. Encoded protein: CASKGEKLFF.

This clonotype was observed a handful of times. V and J are TRBV27 and TRBJ2-5, with 9 bases matching TRBD1. The V and J ends lost 4 bases and 3 bases, in that order; junction bases with no gene match: 6. CDR1 is MNHEY and CDR2 is SMNVEV in the germline V gene (reference sequence). The CDR3 has 15 amino acids. CDR3 loop: CASSSQGAGEETQYF. The CDR3 coding sequence is TGTGCCAGCAGTTCACAGGGGGCGGGAGAAGAGACCCAGTACTTC.

This clonotype was detected a few times. The chain uses TRBV28 and TRBJ2-3; D is unclear. The CDR3 length is 14 residues. Trimming pared 4 bases from V and 2 bases from J, leaving 10 bases between. The germline CDR1 and CDR2 sequences are MDHEN and SYDVKM. This CDR3 is CASSSSQITDTQYF. In DNA form, the CDR3 reads TGTGCCAGCAGTTCGAGTCAGATCACAGATACGCAGTATTTT.

This chain links TRBV4-3 with TRBJ1-4; possibly TRBD1 for D (5 bases). CDR1 is LGHNA and CDR2 is YSLEER in the germline V gene. The CDR3 has 15 residues. V was trimmed by 3 bases and J by 4 bases, leaving 12 bases between them. The CDR3 DNA follows: TGCGCCAGCAGCCAGCAAAGGGGTGGTAATGAAAAACTGTTTTTT. Its translation is CASSQQRGGNEKLFF.

This clonotype showed up just a few times. The chain is built from TRBV5-5 and TRBJ2-6, with TRBD1 identical over 11 bases. V trimming: 3 bases; J trimming: 0 bases; junction bases outside the gene matches: 8. Per the germline V gene, CDR1 is SGHKS and CDR2 is YYEKEE (reference sequence). CDR3 length: 19 amino acids. The CDR3 bases are TGTGCCAGCAGCTCCCTTGCGGGACAGGGGGGCTCTGGGGCCAACGTCCTGACTTTC. Amino acid sequence: CASSSLAGQGGSGANVLTF.

The chain recombines TRBV29-1 with TRBJ2-7; D remains ambiguous. The V end lost 4 bases, the J end lost 2 bases, and 6 bases lay between the germline ends. This CDR3 region has 11 residues. The germline V gene encodes CDR1 SQVTM and CDR2 ANQGSEA. The CDR3 spells CSVASTYEQYF. The DNA for the CDR3 is TGCAGCGTTGCTTCGACCTACGAGCAGTACTTC.

The chain is built from TRBV3-1 and TRBJ1-2; D is uncertain. Per germline, CDR1 LGHDT and CDR2 YNNKEL (reference sequence). The CDR3 extends over 14 amino acids. With 0 bases removed from V and 2 bases from J, the gap between germline ends came to 7 bases. CDR3 nucleotide sequence: TGTGCCAGCAGCCAAGACTTACTAAACTATGGCTACACCTTC. Amino acid sequence: CASSQDLLNYGYTF.

This clonotype has a count of ten or more. The chain joins TRBV29-1 to TRBJ1-1; unclear D gene. Germline loops: CDR1 SQVTM, CDR2 ANQGSEA. The CDR3 contains 12 residues. V lost 7 bases and J 4 bases, leaving 13 bases between the germline ends. DNA of the CDR3: TGCAGCGCCACTAGCGCGGGCACTGAAGCTTTCTTT. Amino acids: CSATSAGTEAFF.

V gene TRBV28 combines with J gene TRBJ1-6, with D tentatively TRBD1 (6 bases). The CDR3 totals 14 residues. Trimming removed 6 bases from V and 7 bases from J, with 13 bases in between. Germline V gene sequence: CDR1 MDHEN, CDR2 SYDVKM. CDR3 amino acids: CASRLPQGNSPLHF. The CDR3 bases are TGTGCCAGCAGACTCCCCCAGGGGAATTCACCCCTCCACTTT.

This clonotype has a handful of counts. J is TRBJ2-7 and V is TRBV7-9; 7 bases are shared with TRBD1. The trim removed 4 bases at V and 5 bases at J, leaving 17 bases unmatched. Germline V gives CDR1 SEHNR, CDR2 FQNEAQ (reference sequence). The CDR3 has 17 amino acids. CDR3 residues: CASSSLRETGKSHEQYF. The CDR3 coding sequence is TGTGCCAGCAGCTCCCTCCGTGAGACAGGGAAATCCCACGAGCAGTACTTC.